This entry lists 17 T cell receptor beta chains sequenced from one sample in a study of CD8 T cell repertoires and HIV-1 epitope variants. Antigens for these TCRs are unknown. Profiling relied on immunoSEQ multiplex PCR, and the TCRdb table lists in-frame clones only, not all of them. Found here are 5,500 to 7,000 clones, about 65% of them singletons; the top ten hold 40%. Sequencing was done on a sample of cultured CD8+ T cells derived from PBMCs. These receptor sequences come from a male donor with HIV.

The V and J genes are TRBV28 and TRBJ2-2; 12 bases are shared with TRBD2. The V gene end was trimmed by 2 bases and the J gene end by 5 bases; junction bases not matched to a gene: 0. The CDR3 contains 15 residues. In germline, CDR1 is MDHEN, CDR2 SYDVKM. The CDR3 protein is CASSLTSGRTGELFF. The DNA for the CDR3 is TGTGCCAGCAGTTTAACTAGCGGGAGGACCGGGGAGCTGTTTTTT. Drawing the rest from reference TRBV28 and TRBJ2-2, the complete variable domain is DVKVTQSSRYLVKRTGEKVFLECVQDMDHENMFWYRQDPGLGLRLIYFSYDVKMKEKGDIPEGYSVSREKKERFSLILESASTNQTSMYLCASSLTSGRTGELFFGEGSRLTVL.

This clone was counted a few times. The chain has TRBV5-4 and TRBJ1-1; TRBD1 matches 8 bases. J was trimmed by 1 base and V by 0 bases; bases with no gene match: 5. In germline, CDR1 is SGHNT, CDR2 YYREEE (reference sequence). This CDR3 is 16 amino acids long. The CDR3 coding sequence is TGTGCCAGCAGCTTGGATAGGGGACAGGCGAACACTGAAGCTTTCTTT. Encoded protein: CASSLDRGQANTEAFF.

The rearrangement joins TRBV19 to TRBJ2-5, with a weak D call TRBD1 (6 bases). The V end was cut by 1 base, the J end by 5 bases, with 8 bases between. Germline values: CDR1 LNHDA, CDR2 SQIVND (reference sequence). CDR3 size: 13 residues. The CDR3 loop is CASSIARGETQYF. CDR3 DNA sequence: TGTGCCAGTAGTATAGCCAGGGGTGAGACCCAGTACTTC.

CDR3 amino acids: CASSADVTDTQYF. DNA of the CDR3: TGTGCCAGCAGTGCGGACGTTACAGATACGCAGTATTTT. This chain joins TRBV6-5 and TRBJ2-3, with unresolved D. This CDR3 comprises 13 residues. V lost 5 bases and J lost 3, with 9 bases in between. Germline values: CDR1 MNHEY, CDR2 SVGAGI.

This chain joins TRBV7-9 and TRBJ2-7, with TRBD1 matching over 8 bases. CDR1 SEHNR and CDR2 FQNEAQ come from the germline V gene (reference sequence). CDR3 length: 16 residues. V was pared by 2 bases and J by 1 base, with 7 bases of the junction left unmatched. CDR3: CASSLRGGTGSYEQYF. In DNA, the CDR3 is TGTGCCAGCAGCTTAAGAGGAGGGACAGGATCCTACGAGCAGTACTTC.

The V gene is TRBV27, the J gene TRBJ2-3; D unresolved. V gave up 2 bases and J gave up 3 bases, with 3 bases separating them. This CDR3 has 12 amino acids. Looked up from germline, CDR1 is MNHEY and CDR2 is SMNVEV (reference sequence). The CDR3 loop is CASSLGTDTQYF. The CDR3 coding sequence is TGTGCCAGCAGTTTAGGGACAGATACGCAGTATTTT.

V is TRBV19 and J is TRBJ2-5; unclear D gene. The CDR3 length is 12 residues. Germline V CDR1 and CDR2: LNHDA, SQIVND (reference sequence). Trimming stripped 1 base from V and 10 bases from J, with 10 bases between. In DNA, the CDR3 is TGTGCCAGTAGTATAGGCAACGAAGGCCAGTACTTC. As protein: CASSIGNEGQYF.

This clone was counted a single time. The chain links TRBV25-1 to TRBJ2-1; D is perhaps TRBD1 or TRBD2 (7 bases each). Germline V gene sequence: CDR1 MGHDK, CDR2 SYGVNS. This CDR3 contains 14 residues. V was clipped by 11 bases and J by 6 bases, with 20 bases between them. The CDR3 nucleotides are TGTGCCGTCCAACGGGGGGACAGAGCCAATGAGCAGTTCTTC. Translation: CAVQRGDRANEQFF.

Of note for this clone: The sample holds other DNA sequences that translate to the same CDR3. V usage is TRBV7-9 and J usage is TRBJ1-2, with 8 bases lining up with TRBD1. Germline trimming cut 5 bases from V and 2 bases from J; bases unmatched to any gene: 7. The CDR3 has 15 residues. Germline values: CDR1 SEHNR, CDR2 FQNEAQ (reference sequence). CDR3 amino acids: CASSLESGGNYGYTF. As DNA, the CDR3 is TGTGCCAGCAGCCTAGAGTCAGGGGGCAACTATGGCTACACCTTC. Supplemented by reference TRBV7-9 and TRBJ1-2, the full variable domain reads DTGVSQNPRHKITKRGQNVTFRCDPISEHNRLYWYRQTLGQGPEFLTYFQNEAQLEKSRLLSDRFSAERPKGSFSTLEIQRTEQGDSAMYLCASSLESGGNYGYTFGSGTRLTVV.

CDR3 loop: CASSFPDGNYGYTF. In nucleotides, the CDR3 is TGTGCCAGCAGTTTCCCCGATGGTAACTATGGCTACACCTTC. The rearrangement joins TRBV28 to TRBJ1-2, with D unresolved. The germline CDR1 and CDR2 sequences are MDHEN and SYDVKM. This CDR3 contains 14 residues. V was cut by 3 bases and J by 1 base, with 9 bases left in between.

The gene calls are TRBV30 and TRBJ2-3; D is possibly TRBD1 or TRBD2 (6 bases each). The CDR3 sequence is 13 residues long. Per germline, CDR1 GTSNPN and CDR2 SVGIG (reference sequence). V was shortened by 4 bases and J by 1 base, with 9 bases between the two germline ends. In DNA form, the CDR3 reads TGTGCCTGGAAGGGGGGAGGCACAGATACGCAGTATTTT. It yields the protein CAWKGGGTDTQYF.

This clone was recorded a few times. The chain employs TRBV28 and TRBJ1-6; TRBD1 might be the D (5 bases). Trimming removed 5 bases at V and 5 bases at J, with 13 bases between. The CDR3 consists of 15 residues. Germline loops: CDR1 MDHEN, CDR2 SYDVKM. CDR3 residues: CASSAGAGNNSPLHF. For the CDR3, the DNA is TGTGCCAGCAGTGCCGGGGCGGGGAATAATTCACCCCTCCACTTT. The full variable domain, its missing parts supplied by reference TRBV28 and TRBJ1-6, is DVKVTQSSRYLVKRTGEKVFLECVQDMDHENMFWYRQDPGLGLRLIYFSYDVKMKEKGDIPEGYSVSREKKERFSLILESASTNQTSMYLCASSAGAGNNSPLHFGNGTRLTVT.

The V call is TRBV6-1, the J call TRBJ2-3; 7 bases are shared with TRBD2. The V segment lost 6 bases and the J segment 1 base; nucleotides outside the gene matches: 1. Per the germline V gene, CDR1 is MNHNS and CDR2 is SASEGT. This CDR3 has 13 amino acids. CDR3 DNA sequence: TGTGCCAGCAGAACTAGCGGCACAGATACGCAGTATTTT. Its translation is CASRTSGTDTQYF.

This chain connects TRBV28 to TRBJ1-5; tentative D call: TRBD1 (5 bases). CDR3 size: 14 residues. Germline CDR1 MDHEN, CDR2 SYDVKM. V gave up 6 bases and J gave up 0 bases, with 9 bases separating them. The CDR3 sequence: CASRRGYSNQPQHF. The DNA for the CDR3 is TGTGCCAGCAGGAGGGGTTATAGCAATCAGCCCCAGCATTTT. Variable domain in full (rest from reference TRBV28 and TRBJ1-5): DVKVTQSSRYLVKRTGEKVFLECVQDMDHENMFWYRQDPGLGLRLIYFSYDVKMKEKGDIPEGYSVSREKKERFSLILESASTNQTSMYLCASRRGYSNQPQHFGDGTRLSIL.

This clone has only a few counts. In nucleotides, the CDR3 is TGCGCCAGCAGCTTAAGGGTCCCGGGCAGGGATCGTTACAATGAGCAGTTCTTC. Protein product: CASSLRVPGRDRYNEQFF. The chain joins TRBV5-1 to TRBJ2-1, with D possibly being TRBD1 (5 bases). The CDR3 runs to 18 residues. The V end lost 2 bases, the J end lost 4 bases, and 22 bases lay between the germline ends. Germline CDR1 and CDR2: SGHRS and YFSETQ.

The gene calls are TRBV13 and TRBJ2-2; D unclear. The germline V and J ends were trimmed by 4 bases and 1 base, with 13 bases remaining between them. The CDR3 has 16 residues. CDR1 and CDR2 (germline): PRHDT, FYEKMQ (reference sequence). The CDR3 coding sequence is TGTGCCAGCAGCTCGACGACATATAAGAACACCGGGGAGCTGTTTTTT. Its translation: CASSSTTYKNTGELFF.

The rearrangement uses TRBV4-1 and TRBJ2-2; 7 nucleotides line up with TRBD2. Germline lookup yields CDR1 MGHRA and CDR2 YSYEKL. V shed 2 bases and J 0 bases; nucleotides not matched to a gene: 3. The CDR3 has 16 residues. The CDR3 protein is CASSQSSGANTGELFF. In nucleotides, the CDR3 is TGCGCCAGCAGCCAATCTAGCGGAGCGAACACCGGGGAGCTGTTTTTT.